These T cell receptor beta chains were read from a single sample in a study of human T cells and chemical hapten exposure. MiXCR, applied by TCRdb to the RACE reads, yields one record per CDR3 protein. The sample shows 100,000 to 150,000 distinct CDR3 sequences, roughly 13% of them seen only once. The sample consisted of whole blood, taken in connection with sensitization to the hapten diphenylcyclopropenone (DPC). The receptors stem from a woman aged 18-29 years with alopecia areata. Some clones in this sample may be carry-over from other donors' samples. The CDR3 runs from the conserved cysteine through the conserved F or W. Each record gives: CDR3 DNA, CDR3 protein, J gene, V gene, D gene, clone size. A D gene is named only where the DNA matches it firmly. Clone size is stated in some rows and not others, as once, few, many or a class when expanded.

DNA: TGTGCCAGCAAGATCCGACTAGGAACAGATACGCAGTATTTT
CDR3: CASKIRLGTDTQYF
J: TRBJ2-3
V: TRBV6-2/TRBV6-3
D: .
size: many

DNA: TGTGCCAGCATTAGACGGCTGGGGGTGGAGGGTATTGGCTACACCTTC
CDR3: CASIRRLGVEGIGYTF
J: TRBJ1-2
V: TRBV6-5
D: .
size: .

DNA: TGCAGTGCTAGTGTCCGAGCCCCCTACGAGCAGTACTTC
CDR3: CSASVRAPYEQYF
J: TRBJ2-7
V: TRBV20-1
D: .
size: few

DNA: TGTGCCAGCAGTTTAGTGGGGGCAGGCCAGCCCCAGCATTTT
CDR3: CASSLVGAGQPQHF
J: TRBJ1-5
V: TRBV12-3/TRBV12-4
D: .
size: many

DNA: TGTGCCATCAGATCCGGGACCCGAGGGCAGTACTTC
CDR3: CAIRSGTRGQYF
J: TRBJ2-7
V: TRBV10-3
D: .
size: few

DNA: TGTGCCAGCAGCTTAGTGGTAGGGACCACAGATACGCAGTATTTT
CDR3: CASSLVVGTTDTQYF
J: TRBJ2-3
V: TRBV7-2
D: .
size: .

DNA: TGTGCCAGCAGCCAAGTTCTGGGGGCGACAGATACGCAGTATTTT
CDR3: CASSQVLGATDTQYF
J: TRBJ2-3
V: TRBV3-1
D: .
size: .

DNA: TGTGCCAGCAGTTACAGCGGGACAGAGGGCGAGCAGTACTTC
CDR3: CASSYSGTEGEQYF
J: TRBJ2-7
V: TRBV6-2/TRBV6-3
D: .
size: many

DNA: TGTGCCAGCAGTGAAGCGGGAGGACAGTATCAGCCCCAGCATTTT
CDR3: CASSEAGGQYQPQHF
J: TRBJ1-5
V: TRBV6-1
D: .
size: .

DNA: TGCAGTGCTAGACAGGGTGGGCCGAACACTGAAGCTTTCTTT
CDR3: CSARQGGPNTEAFF
J: TRBJ1-1
V: TRBV20-1
D: .
size: few

DNA: TGTGCCATCAGTGTGGGTCAGCCGAGCTCCTATAATTCACCCCTCCACTTT
CDR3: CAISVGQPSSYNSPLHF
J: TRBJ1-6
V: TRBV10-3
D: .
size: many

DNA: TGTGCCAGCAGCTTAGACGGCGCCTACAATCAGCCCCAGCATTTT
CDR3: CASSLDGAYNQPQHF
J: TRBJ1-5
V: TRBV7-9
D: .
size: many

DNA: TGTGCCATCAGTGATGTGGGGAGAAGGGGCACAGATACGCAGTATTTT
CDR3: CAISDVGRRGTDTQYF
J: TRBJ2-3
V: TRBV10-3
D: .
size: few

DNA: TGCAGCGTTCGATATAGGCGCTATGGCTACACCTTC
CDR3: CSVRYRRYGYTF
J: TRBJ1-2
V: TRBV29-1
D: .
size: many

DNA: TGTGCCAGCAGTTTTGCAGGGGGTGACAATCAGCCCCAGCATTTT
CDR3: CASSFAGGDNQPQHF
J: TRBJ1-5
V: TRBV12-3/TRBV12-4
D: TRBD1
size: .

DNA: TGTGCCAGCAGAGGTGACTCTGGGGCCAACGTCCTGACTTTC
CDR3: CASRGDSGANVLTF
J: TRBJ2-6
V: TRBV6-2/TRBV6-3
D: .
size: once

DNA: TGTGCCAGCAGCTCCGTGACATCCTCAAGCTATGGCTACACCTTC
CDR3: CASSSVTSSSYGYTF
J: TRBJ1-2
V: TRBV7-9
D: .
size: few

DNA: TGTGCCAGCACCTACTCCGGGACAGGGGCCACAGATACGCAGTATTTT
CDR3: CASTYSGTGATDTQYF
J: TRBJ2-3
V: TRBV25-1
D: TRBD1
size: few

DNA: TGTGCCAGCAGCTTAGCTGGGCGGGTGACTGAAGCTTTCTTT
CDR3: CASSLAGRVTEAFF
J: TRBJ1-1
V: TRBV7-2
D: .
size: .

DNA: TGCGCCAGCAGCTCCGACACGTCGGCCACTGAAGCTTTCTTT
CDR3: CASSSDTSATEAFF
J: TRBJ1-1
V: TRBV4-3
D: .
size: .

DNA: TGTGCCAGCAGTTACCCCTTGGGAAGGATTGAAGCTTTCTTT
CDR3: CASSYPLGRIEAFF
J: TRBJ1-1
V: TRBV6-2/TRBV6-3
D: .
size: .

DNA: TGTGCCAGCTCACCGGGACGGAACACTGAAGCTTTCTTT
CDR3: CASSPGRNTEAFF
J: TRBJ1-1
V: TRBV18
D: .
size: .

DNA: TGTGCCAGCAGCCTAAAGGACAGGTCTAGGTTAACCGGGGAGCTGTTTTTT
CDR3: CASSLKDRSRLTGELFF
J: TRBJ2-2
V: TRBV7-2
D: TRBD1
size: .

DNA: TGTGCCAGCCGACGACAGGCCCTCCTCTATGGCTACACCTTC
CDR3: CASRRQALLYGYTF
J: TRBJ1-2
V: TRBV28
D: .
size: many

DNA: TGTGCCAGCACCCTACAGACAGGGAAGCTGTTTTTT
CDR3: CASTLQTGKLFF
J: TRBJ1-4
V: TRBV28
D: TRBD1
size: .

DNA: TGTGCCAGCAGCTTAGATCTTTCCAGGGGGGGAAATCAGCCCCAGCATTTT
CDR3: CASSLDLSRGGNQPQHF
J: TRBJ1-5
V: TRBV11-3
D: TRBD1
size: few

DNA: TGTGCCAGCAGCCGCGCGTCACCCCTCTCCTACAATGAGCAGTTCTTC
CDR3: CASSRASPLSYNEQFF
J: TRBJ2-1
V: TRBV7-6
D: .
size: many

DNA: TGCAGTGTTAGGGGGGGCTCCACAGATACGCAGTATTTT
CDR3: CSVRGGSTDTQYF
J: TRBJ2-3
V: TRBV20-1
D: .
size: few

DNA: TGCAGTGCCAGAGAGTCAACCGGGAGCAATCAGCCCCAGCATTTT
CDR3: CSARESTGSNQPQHF
J: TRBJ1-5
V: TRBV20-1
D: .
size: many

DNA: TGTGCCAGCAGTACCGGACACGACAGGGAAGCTTTCTTT
CDR3: CASSTGHDREAFF
J: TRBJ1-1
V: TRBV6-5
D: .
size: few

DNA: TGTGCCAGCAGTTACGAGCGGCGGGGCCCCGCTTGGGAGCAGTACTTC
CDR3: CASSYERRGPAWEQYF
J: TRBJ2-7
V: TRBV6-2/TRBV6-3
D: .
size: .

DNA: TGTGCCAGCAGTTTAGGGACATCGGGTCAGGAAGAAGCTTTCTTT
CDR3: CASSLGTSGQEEAFF
J: TRBJ1-1
V: TRBV27
D: .
size: many

DNA: TGTGCCAGCAGCTTTCCCCTCTCTGGGGCCAACGTCCTGACTTTC
CDR3: CASSFPLSGANVLTF
J: TRBJ2-6
V: TRBV7-8
D: .
size: .

DNA: TGCGCCAGCAGCTCAGGGGCCGGGCAGGGGTACGATGGGTTCTCCTACAATGAGCAGTTCTTC
CDR3: CASSSGAGQGYDGFSYNEQFF
J: TRBJ2-1
V: TRBV23-1
D: .
size: many

DNA: TGTGCCAGCAGGACAGGACAGCAAAACACCGGGGAGCTGTTTTTT
CDR3: CASRTGQQNTGELFF
J: TRBJ2-2
V: TRBV28
D: .
size: few